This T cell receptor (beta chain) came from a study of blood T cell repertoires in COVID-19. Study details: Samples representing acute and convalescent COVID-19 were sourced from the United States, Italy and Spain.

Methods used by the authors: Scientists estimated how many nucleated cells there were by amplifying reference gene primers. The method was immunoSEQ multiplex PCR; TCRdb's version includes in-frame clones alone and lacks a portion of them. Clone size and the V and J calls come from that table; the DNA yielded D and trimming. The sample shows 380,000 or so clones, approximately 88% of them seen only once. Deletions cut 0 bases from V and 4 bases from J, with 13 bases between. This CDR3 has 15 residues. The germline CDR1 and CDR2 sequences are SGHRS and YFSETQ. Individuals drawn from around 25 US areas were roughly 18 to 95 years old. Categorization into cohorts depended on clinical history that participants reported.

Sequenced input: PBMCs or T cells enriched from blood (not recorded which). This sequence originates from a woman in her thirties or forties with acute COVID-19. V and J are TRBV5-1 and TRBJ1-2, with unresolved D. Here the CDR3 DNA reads TGCGCCAGCAGCTTGGTAGCGGAAAGATTCTATGGCTACACCTTC. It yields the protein CASSLVAERFYGYTF.